The clone carrying this T cell receptor beta chain has a single count. What it binds is unknown. Primers included in the PCR were 60 Vbeta and 13 Jbeta primers. TCRdb keeps only in-frame clones here, not all; method: immunoSEQ multiplex PCR. The sample contains approximately 110,000 clones, 74% of which appear only once. The sample belongs to a study of cytomegalovirus exposure and HLA in healthy donors. Study-level information: As released early, the data held roughly 85 million unique TCRs from HLA-typed donors. Overall study findings and caveats: In an earlier analysis, most TCR beta V segments were productive about 87% or about 30% of the time.

Germline lookup yields CDR1 PRHDT and CDR2 FYEKMQ (reference sequence). The CDR3 covers 14 residues. The V end was cut by 2 bases, the J end by 6 bases, with 13 bases between. The rearrangement uses TRBV13 and TRBJ1-1, with D possibly TRBD1 on 6 matching bases. The TCR was taken from a woman aged 50 to 60 in good health and CMV-seropositive. Source material: PBMCs. CDR3 nucleotide sequence: TGTGCCAGCAGCTTAACACAGGGAAGACCTGAAGCTTTCTTT. It codes for CASSLTQGRPEAFF.